This TCR beta chain was captured by sequencing in a study of blood T cell repertoires in COVID-19. Repertoires were generated with immunoSEQ multiplex PCR, while TCRdb's copy carries only in-frame clones and drops some. The repertoire consists of around 140,000 clones, with 84% occurring once and the leading ten covering 3% to 4.5%. CDR1 is WSHSY and CDR2 is SAAADI in the germline V gene. This CDR3 has 14 amino acids. The V segment lost 6 bases and the J segment 3 bases; nucleotides outside the gene matches: 4. The sequenced material came from PBMCs or T cells enriched from blood (not recorded which). The chain carries TRBV10-2 and TRBJ1-3; 8 bases match TRBD1. The source of this sequence is a man aged 45-65 years in a cohort exposed to, infected with or recovered from COVID-19 (not recorded which). For the CDR3, the DNA is TGCGCCAGCAGCCTGACAGGGGATGGAAACACCATATATTTT. This codes for CASSLTGDGNTIYF.